The rows below give T cell receptor beta chains drawn from one sample of a study of OX40 agonist ivuxolimab in advanced cancers. Only in-frame clones appear in the TCRdb table, and some are missing; sequencing was by immunoSEQ multiplex PCR. Here the sample spans about 81,000 clones, more than 70% being singletons. The sample here was CD4+ or CD8+ T cells sorted from blood, taken in a trial of the OX40 agonist ivuxolimab. The receptors come from an adult with an advanced solid tumor such as melanoma, head and neck, liver or kidney cancer. CDR3s include the opening cysteine and the closing phenylalanine or tryptophan. A D gene is named only where the DNA matches it firmly. Rows may omit the clone size; those that give it use once, few, many or a size class.

j_call: TRBJ1-2; v_call: TRBV2; d_call: TRBD1; clone_size: -; cdr3_nt: TGTGCCGGAAGGAGACAGGGGACAGATGGCTACACCTTC; cdr3_aa: CAGRRQGTDGYTF
j_call: TRBJ1-4; v_call: TRBV20-1; d_call: -; clone_size: -; cdr3_nt: TGCAGTGCTACCCAGGGTGAAAAACTGTTTTTT; cdr3_aa: CSATQGEKLFF
j_call: TRBJ1-1; v_call: TRBV6-1; d_call: TRBD1; clone_size: once; cdr3_nt: TGTGCCACCCCCGGGACAGGGGCTTTCTTT; cdr3_aa: CATPGTGAFF
j_call: TRBJ1-2; v_call: TRBV7-2; d_call: -; clone_size: few; cdr3_nt: TGTGCCAACAACAGGGATCCCCGGGGCTACACCTTC; cdr3_aa: CANNRDPRGYTF
j_call: TRBJ2-1; v_call: TRBV5-1; d_call: TRBD1; clone_size: -; cdr3_nt: TGCGCCAGCAGCTTGACCGGGGACAGGGGCAATGAGCAGTTCTTC; cdr3_aa: CASSLTGDRGNEQFF
j_call: TRBJ2-6; v_call: TRBV6-1; d_call: -; clone_size: -; cdr3_nt: TGTGCCACCTCAGTGTCCGGCTCTGGGGCCAACGTCCTGACTTTC; cdr3_aa: CATSVSGSGANVLTF
j_call: TRBJ2-6; v_call: TRBV6-4; d_call: -; clone_size: once; cdr3_nt: TGTGCCAGCAGTGAACAAGTCTCTGGGGCCAACGTCCTGACTTTC; cdr3_aa: CASSEQVSGANVLTF
j_call: TRBJ1-2; v_call: TRBV28; d_call: -; clone_size: -; cdr3_nt: TGTGCCAGCAGTTTGTCGAGCGCGCAGGACTATGGCTACACCTTC; cdr3_aa: CASSLSSAQDYGYTF
j_call: TRBJ2-5; v_call: TRBV5-1; d_call: -; clone_size: -; cdr3_nt: TGCGCCAGCAGCGCCGTCCAAGAGACCCAGTACTTC; cdr3_aa: CASSAVQETQYF
j_call: TRBJ1-4; v_call: TRBV18; d_call: -; clone_size: -; cdr3_nt: TGTGCCAGCTCTCGGGACGTTAATGAAAAACTGTTTTTT; cdr3_aa: CASSRDVNEKLFF
j_call: TRBJ1-4; v_call: TRBV5-1; d_call: TRBD1; clone_size: once; cdr3_nt: TGCGCCAGCAGCTTGGGGACAGGGAATAATGAAAAACTGTTTTTT; cdr3_aa: CASSLGTGNNEKLFF
j_call: TRBJ2-2; v_call: TRBV19; d_call: -; clone_size: -; cdr3_nt: TGTGCCAGTAGTATTATCGGCCCCGGGGAGCTGTTTTTT; cdr3_aa: CASSIIGPGELFF
j_call: TRBJ1-3; v_call: TRBV19; d_call: -; clone_size: -; cdr3_nt: TGTGCCAGTAAAGACGGAAGCTCTGGAAACACCATATATTTT; cdr3_aa: CASKDGSSGNTIYF
j_call: TRBJ2-5; v_call: TRBV11-2; d_call: TRBD2; clone_size: -; cdr3_nt: TGTGCCAGCAGGGTAATCGGGAGGGGACAAGAGACCCAGTACTTC; cdr3_aa: CASRVIGRGQETQYF
j_call: TRBJ1-2; v_call: TRBV6-5; d_call: -; clone_size: many; cdr3_nt: TGTGCCAGCGCCAGGGCGGGCGGGTATGGCTACACCTTC; cdr3_aa: CASARAGGYGYTF
j_call: TRBJ1-2; v_call: TRBV18; d_call: TRBD1; clone_size: -; cdr3_nt: TGTGCCAGCTCACCCGGGACAGGGTATGACGGTGGCTACACCTTC; cdr3_aa: CASSPGTGYDGGYTF
j_call: TRBJ2-5; v_call: TRBV5-1; d_call: TRBD2; clone_size: -; cdr3_nt: TGCGCCAGCAGCTTTTCGGGGGGGCCTGAAGAGACCCAGTACTTC; cdr3_aa: CASSFSGGPEETQYF
j_call: TRBJ2-1; v_call: TRBV19; d_call: -; clone_size: -; cdr3_nt: TGTGCCAGTAGTATCGGGCAGAACTCCTACAATGAGCAGTTCTTC; cdr3_aa: CASSIGQNSYNEQFF
j_call: TRBJ1-2; v_call: TRBV7-3; d_call: -; clone_size: -; cdr3_nt: TGTGCCAGCAGCCTCGGATCAACCTACACCTTC; cdr3_aa: CASSLGSTYTF
j_call: TRBJ2-1; v_call: TRBV5-5; d_call: -; clone_size: -; cdr3_nt: TGTGCCAGCAGCTTGGTAGGGTCTAGGCAGTTCTTC; cdr3_aa: CASSLVGSRQFF
j_call: TRBJ1-1; v_call: TRBV6-4; d_call: TRBD1; clone_size: -; cdr3_nt: TGTGCCAGCAGTCCCTCAGGGGGAAGGGGCACTGAAGCTTTCTTT; cdr3_aa: CASSPSGGRGTEAFF
j_call: TRBJ2-5; v_call: TRBV7-9; d_call: -; clone_size: -; cdr3_nt: TGTGCCAGCACCGAGACAAGTACCGGCACGGAGACCCAGTACTTC; cdr3_aa: CASTETSTGTETQYF
j_call: TRBJ1-1; v_call: TRBV10-1; d_call: -; clone_size: -; cdr3_nt: TGCGCCAGCAGTGAGGACACGAGGGCCGAAGCTTTCTTT; cdr3_aa: CASSEDTRAEAFF
j_call: TRBJ2-5; v_call: TRBV29-1; d_call: -; clone_size: -; cdr3_nt: TGCAGCGTTGAAGATCCTTACGGGGGGACCCAGTACTTC; cdr3_aa: CSVEDPYGGTQYF
j_call: TRBJ1-1; v_call: TRBV7-9; d_call: TRBD1; clone_size: -; cdr3_nt: TGTGCCAGCAGCCAGGGGGCGACTGAAGCTTTCTTT; cdr3_aa: CASSQGATEAFF
j_call: TRBJ2-1; v_call: TRBV7-2; d_call: TRBD2; clone_size: -; cdr3_nt: TGTGCCAGCAGCTTAAAATCGGGGGGGCAAAATGAGCAGTTCTTC; cdr3_aa: CASSLKSGGQNEQFF
j_call: TRBJ2-6; v_call: TRBV10-2; d_call: -; clone_size: -; cdr3_nt: TGCGCCAGCAGTGAGTCGAACAGGCTTTCCTCTGGGGCCAACGTCCTGACTTTC; cdr3_aa: CASSESNRLSSGANVLTF
j_call: TRBJ2-7; v_call: TRBV7-2; d_call: TRBD1; clone_size: -; cdr3_nt: TGTGCCAGCAGCTTAGTTCTATCGGACAGGGGGCAGTACTTC; cdr3_aa: CASSLVLSDRGQYF
j_call: TRBJ2-7; v_call: TRBV5-5; d_call: -; clone_size: -; cdr3_nt: TGTGCCAGCAGCTCCGGGGTGGGTCCCTACGAGCAGTACTTC; cdr3_aa: CASSSGVGPYEQYF
j_call: TRBJ1-3; v_call: TRBV6-1; d_call: TRBD1; clone_size: few; cdr3_nt: TGTGCCAGCAGTGGCCCAACAGGGGAACGACTCTCTGGAAACACCATATATTTT; cdr3_aa: CASSGPTGERLSGNTIYF
j_call: TRBJ1-5; v_call: TRBV15; d_call: -; clone_size: once; cdr3_nt: TGTGCCACCAGCAGAGACGAAGGGGGGGGCCATCAGCCCCAGCATTTT; cdr3_aa: CATSRDEGGGHQPQHF